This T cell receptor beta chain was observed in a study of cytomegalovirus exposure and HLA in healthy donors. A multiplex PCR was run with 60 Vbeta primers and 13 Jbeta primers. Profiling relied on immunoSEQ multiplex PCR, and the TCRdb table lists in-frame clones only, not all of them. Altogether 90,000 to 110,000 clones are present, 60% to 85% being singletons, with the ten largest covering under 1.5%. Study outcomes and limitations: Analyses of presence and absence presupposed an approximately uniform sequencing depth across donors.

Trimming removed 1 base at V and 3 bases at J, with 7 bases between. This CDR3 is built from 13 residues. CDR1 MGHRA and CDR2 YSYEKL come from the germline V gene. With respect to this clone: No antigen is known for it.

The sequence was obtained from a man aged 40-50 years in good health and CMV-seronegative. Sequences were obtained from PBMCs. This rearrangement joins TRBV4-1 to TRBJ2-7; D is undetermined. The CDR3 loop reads CASSQAGFYEQYF. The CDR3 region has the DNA TGCGCCAGCAGCCAAGCGGGTTTCTACGAGCAGTACTTC.